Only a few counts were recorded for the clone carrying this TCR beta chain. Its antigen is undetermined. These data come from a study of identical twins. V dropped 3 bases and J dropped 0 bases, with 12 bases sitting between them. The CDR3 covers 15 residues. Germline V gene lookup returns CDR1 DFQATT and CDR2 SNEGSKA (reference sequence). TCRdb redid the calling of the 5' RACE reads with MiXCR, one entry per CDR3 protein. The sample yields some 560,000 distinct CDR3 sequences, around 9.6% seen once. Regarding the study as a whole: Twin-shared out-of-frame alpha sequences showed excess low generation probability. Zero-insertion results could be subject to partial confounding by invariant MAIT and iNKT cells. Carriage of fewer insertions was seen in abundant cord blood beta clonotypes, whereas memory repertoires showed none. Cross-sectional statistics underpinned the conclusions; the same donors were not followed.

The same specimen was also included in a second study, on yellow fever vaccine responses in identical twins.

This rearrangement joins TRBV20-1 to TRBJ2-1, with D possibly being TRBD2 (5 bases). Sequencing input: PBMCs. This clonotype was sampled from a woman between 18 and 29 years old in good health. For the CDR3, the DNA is TGCAGTGCTAGTCCTAGCTCGAGCTCCTACAATGAGCAGTTCTTC. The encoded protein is CSASPSSSSYNEQFF.